The TCR beta chain described here comes from a study of control samples from healthy donors and cancer patients. The CDR3 length is 18 residues. Germline V lookup: CDR1 KGHDR, CDR2 SFDVKD. Trimming took 7 bases from V and 2 from J, leaving 23 bases between them. Measured with immunoSEQ multiplex PCR; TCRdb has only the in-frame clones, and not every one. Seen here are tens of thousands of clones, about 88% observed once, and the top ten hold roughly 7.6%. The chain employs TRBV24-1 and TRBJ1-5; D is possibly TRBD1 (5 bases). This sequence was found in a woman aged 55 to 70 in good health. Sequenced material: blood. CDR3 bases: TGTGCCACCAGGGTCGTGAGTCCAGGGCCTCGGGGCAATCAGCCCCAGCATTTT. Its protein is CATRVVSPGPRGNQPQHF.